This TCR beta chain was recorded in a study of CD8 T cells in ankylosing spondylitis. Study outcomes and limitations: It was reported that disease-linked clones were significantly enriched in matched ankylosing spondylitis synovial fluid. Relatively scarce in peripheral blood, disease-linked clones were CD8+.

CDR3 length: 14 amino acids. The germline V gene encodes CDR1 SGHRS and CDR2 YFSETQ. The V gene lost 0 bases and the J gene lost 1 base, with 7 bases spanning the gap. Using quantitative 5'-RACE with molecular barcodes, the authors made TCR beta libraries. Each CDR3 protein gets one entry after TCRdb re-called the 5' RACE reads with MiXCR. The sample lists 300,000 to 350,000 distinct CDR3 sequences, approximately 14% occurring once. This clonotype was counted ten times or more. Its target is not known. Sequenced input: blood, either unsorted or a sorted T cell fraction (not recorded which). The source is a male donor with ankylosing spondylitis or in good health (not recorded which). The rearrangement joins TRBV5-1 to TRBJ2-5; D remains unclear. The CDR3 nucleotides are TGCGCCAGCAGCTTGGGTGAGGCCCAAGAGACCCAGTACTTC. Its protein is CASSLGEAQETQYF.